This T cell receptor (beta chain) stems from a study of blood T cell repertoires in COVID-19. Across the study: The cDNA or gDNA used as material had been derived from T cells, B-cell-depleted T cells, or PBMCs.

Participants were aged about 18 to 89 years from around 24 US areas. Cohort 3 recovery required two negative PCRs, clearance, or symptom resolution. Looked up from germline, CDR1 is SGHTA and CDR2 is FQGNSA. Germline trimming cut 3 bases from V and 5 bases from J; bases unmatched to any gene: 0. CDR3 size: 13 residues. The assay was immunoSEQ multiplex PCR, and TCRdb's table has in-frame clones only and misses some. The sample gives a few hundred thousand clones, about 92% of which show up once; roughly 20% is in the top ten. The clonotype comes from a woman aged 30 to 39 who had recovered from COVID-19. The rearrangement links TRBV7-2 to TRBJ2-1; 8 nucleotides align to TRBD1. What was sequenced was PBMCs or T cells enriched from blood (not recorded which). The CDR3, as DNA: TGTGCCAGCAGCTTGACAGGGGACAATGAGCAGTTCTTC. Protein: CASSLTGDNEQFF.